This TCR beta chain was recovered during a study of response to subunit inactivated influenza vaccine. Study-level points and caveats: The study's authors posited that every seasonal influenza vaccination enlists few new T cells.

This clonotype was seen a handful of times. Its antigen is unknown. In TCRdb, the RT-PCR reads were re-called with MiXCR into one record per CDR3 protein. The sample has a few hundred thousand distinct CDR3 sequences, approximately 15% seen once. J was trimmed by 2 bases and V by 3 bases; bases with no gene match: 12. The CDR3 is 18 residues long. CDR1 and CDR2 from the germline V gene are SQVTM and ANQGSEA. This TCR was recovered from a man aged 45-65 years who received an inactivated influenza vaccine. The J gene is TRBJ2-3, the V gene TRBV29-1; 12 positions agree with TRBD1. The sample here was PBMCs from blood, taken 12 days after vaccination. CDR3 bases: TGCAGCGTTGATCGAAGGGGGACAGGGGGCATCCCCACAGATACGCAGTATTTT. Translated, it gives CSVDRRGTGGIPTDTQYF.